The next 23 T cell receptor beta chains were all read from a single sample in a study of lymphopenia after photon versus proton radiotherapy (dated by TCRdb to about 2019). The library was built by means of the immunoSEQ multiplex PCR assay. Entries here come from immuneACCESS through TCRdb and include only in-frame sequences with V and J called. Some clones fail to appear in such tables; in the studies checked, an unresolved V gene covers under half of the shortfall, and the cause of the remainder is unknown. Across this sample there are some 70,000 clones, with around 87% seen only once. The ten largest make up about 10% of the sample. The specimen comprised peripheral blood, sampled from a patient treated with proton-based radiotherapy. These receptors were collected from a man older than 75 with esophageal cancer.

The CDR3 region is CASSVDPSSTDTQYF. The CDR3 coding sequence is TGTGCCAGCAGCGTAGACCCCTCTAGCACAGATACGCAGTATTTT. This chain uses TRBV9 with TRBJ2-3; D gene ambiguous. CDR1 is SGDLS and CDR2 is YYNGEE in the germline V gene. The CDR3 covers 15 residues. V was trimmed by 0 bases and J by 0 bases, leaving 8 bases between them. The full variable domain, completed using reference TRBV9 and TRBJ2-3, is DSGVTQTPKHLITATGQRVTLRCSPRSGDLSVYWYQQSLDQGLQFLIQYYNGEERAKGNILERFSAQQFPDLHSELNLSSLELGDSALYFCASSVDPSSTDTQYFGPGTRLTVL.

V and J are TRBV23-1 and TRBJ1-5; 9 nucleotides line up with TRBD1. TRBV23-1 is assigned to the ORF class and has an uncertain function. The CDR3 spans 15 residues. V gave up 1 base and J gave up 7 bases; unmatched junction bases: 5. The CDR3 here is CASSQLDRGRQPQHF. The CDR3 DNA sequence: TGCGCCAGCAGTCAATTAGACAGGGGGAGGCAGCCCCAGCATTTT.

The CDR3 bases are TGTGCCAGCAGCGGACCCCTGGCGACAGGGAAAGCCTACGAGCAGTACTTC. Protein: CASSGPLATGKAYEQYF. The chain links TRBV9 to TRBJ2-5; 7 bases map to TRBD1. TRBJ2-7 matches the DNA end more closely, so the J call is doubtful. CDR3 length equals 17 residues. The germline V gene has CDR1 SGDLS and CDR2 YYNGEE.

This rearrangement joins TRBV6-6 to TRBJ2-3, with TRBD1 matching 9 bases. The CDR3 totals 16 residues. Germline V gene data show CDR1 as MNHNY and CDR2 as SVGAGI (reference sequence). With V trimmed by 6 bases and J by 4 bases, 11 bases remained unmatched. The CDR3 DNA sequence: TGTGCCAGCAGCCGAACCGTAGGACAGGGGTCAGATACGCAGTATTTT. Its translation is CASSRTVGQGSDTQYF.

This chain uses TRBV5-1 with TRBJ1-6, with 11 bases identical to TRBD1. Germline values: CDR1 SGHRS, CDR2 YFSETQ. This CDR3 is built from 14 residues. Trimming at V came to 4 bases and at J to 9 bases, leaving 3 bases not matched to a gene. CDR3 amino acids: CASSPGTGGSPLHF. For the CDR3, the DNA is TGCGCCAGCAGCCCGGGGACAGGGGGTTCACCCCTCCACTTT.

The chain has TRBV5-1 and TRBJ1-1; D perhaps matches TRBD1 (6 bases). CDR1 is SGHRS and CDR2 is YFSETQ in the germline V gene. The CDR3 spans 15 residues. V lost 0 bases, J lost 4 bases, and 13 bases lay in between. CDR3 protein: CASSLASGEGTEAFF. In nucleotides, the CDR3 is TGCGCCAGCAGCTTGGCGTCAGGGGAGGGCACTGAAGCTTTCTTT.

V and J are TRBV5-4 and TRBJ2-5, with 9 bases fitting TRBD1. With 0 bases clipped from V and 5 bases from J, the junction kept 14 bases outside the gene matches. The germline V gene encodes CDR1 SGHNT and CDR2 YYREEE (reference sequence). The CDR3 has 18 amino acids. CDR3 DNA: TGTGCCAGCAGCTTGGTCGGGTGGGACAGGGTCGGATCGGAGACCCAGTACTTC. As protein: CASSLVGWDRVGSETQYF. Full variable domain (outside the CDR3, taken from reference TRBV5-4 and TRBJ2-5): ETGVTQSPTHLIKTRGQQVTLRCSSQSGHNTVSWYQQALGQGPQFIFQYYREEENGRGNFPPRFSGLQFPNYSSELNVNALELDDSALYLCASSLVGWDRVGSETQYFGPGTRLLVL.

The chain uses TRBV2 and TRBJ1-3; D gene unclear. The CDR3 totals 14 residues. CDR1 and CDR2 from the germline V gene are SNHLY and FYNNEI. V lost 6 bases and J lost 2, with 11 bases in between. CDR3: CASRAIGAGNTIYF. The CDR3 DNA reads TGTGCCAGCAGAGCTATTGGGGCTGGAAACACCATATATTTT.

V usage is TRBV7-2 and J usage is TRBJ2-5, with D perhaps matching TRBD2 (5 bases). The CDR3 is 14 residues long. V lost 2 bases, J lost 5 bases, and 12 bases lay in between. Germline-derived CDR1 and CDR2 are SGHTA and FQGNSA. CDR3 DNA: TGTGCCAGCAGCTTACCGGGATCGGGGGAGACCCAGTACTTC. Protein product: CASSLPGSGETQYF.

The rearrangement uses TRBV5-1 and TRBJ1-4; perhaps TRBD1 as D (5 bases). The CDR3 has 16 residues. Germline CDR1 SGHRS, CDR2 YFSETQ. V gave up 0 bases and J gave up 5 bases, with 14 bases separating them. The CDR3: CASSLGRRGKNEKLFF. CDR3 DNA: TGCGCCAGCAGCTTGGGGAGGAGGGGCAAAAATGAAAAACTGTTTTTT.

The rearrangement links TRBV6-6 to TRBJ2-7; 10 bases match TRBD2. The V and J ends lost 7 bases and 2 bases, in that order; junction bases with no gene match: 8. Germline CDR1 reads MNHNY; CDR2 reads SVGAGI (reference sequence). CDR3 size: 15 residues. The CDR3, as DNA: TGTGCCAGCAAAACCGGACTAGCGGTAACCTACGAGCAGTACTTC. Translated, it gives CASKTGLAVTYEQYF.

This clone occurred a few times. The rearrangement joins TRBV7-9 to TRBJ1-5; no reliable D call. Germline V gene sequence: CDR1 SEHNR, CDR2 FQNEAQ (reference sequence). With 3 bases removed from V and 6 bases from J, the gap between germline ends came to 6 bases. This CDR3 is built from 12 residues. The CDR3: CASSLTVQPQHF. DNA for the CDR3: TGTGCCAGCAGCTTGACCGTTCAGCCCCAGCATTTT.

The chain employs TRBV10-3 and TRBJ1-1; D possibly corresponds to TRBD1 (6 bases). The CDR3 length is 14 residues. Germline CDR1 ENHRY, CDR2 SYGVKD. V was trimmed by 6 bases and J by 1 base, leaving 12 bases between them. This chain's CDR3 is CAIRGGTRNTEAFF. The CDR3 DNA follows: TGTGCCATCAGGGGGGGCACACGGAACACTGAAGCTTTCTTT.

The chain has TRBV27 and TRBJ1-6; D call uncertain. The CDR3 is made up of 15 amino acids. Trimming took 5 bases from V and 0 from J, leaving 8 bases between them. The germline CDR1 and CDR2 sequences are MNHEY and SMNVEV (reference sequence). CDR3 nucleotide sequence: TGTGCCAGCAGTCGCGTGAGCTCCTATAATTCACCCCTCCACTTT. Its protein is CASSRVSSYNSPLHF.

This sequence joins TRBV29-1 and TRBJ1-3; tentatively, D is TRBD1 (5 bases). This CDR3 is 15 amino acids long. Trimming took 0 bases from V and 2 from J, leaving 11 bases between them. Germline V gives CDR1 SQVTM, CDR2 ANQGSEA. CDR3 protein: CSVEDHRLTGNTIYF. CDR3 DNA sequence: TGCAGCGTTGAAGACCACAGGCTAACTGGAAACACCATATATTTT.

V usage is TRBV7-8 and J usage is TRBJ2-7; 9 bases match TRBD2. This CDR3 is 15 amino acids long. Germline values: CDR1 SGHVS, CDR2 FQNEAQ. J lost 4 bases, V lost 5 bases, and 9 bases had no gene match. CDR3 protein: CASSKWGTSPYEQYF. DNA of the CDR3: TGTGCCAGCAGCAAGTGGGGGACTAGCCCATACGAGCAGTACTTC.

This rearrangement joins TRBV30 to TRBJ2-3, with D perhaps TRBD2 (5 bases). V shed 0 bases and J shed 10 bases, with 14 bases lying between them. The V gene's germline CDR1 is GTSNPN and CDR2 SVGIG (reference sequence). The CDR3 is made up of 13 amino acids. The CDR3 here is CAWSVPIPGAQYF. For the CDR3, the DNA is TGTGCCTGGAGTGTACCTATTCCCGGGGCGCAGTATTTT.

The chain has TRBV7-6 and TRBJ2-1; D is uncertain. V lost 1 base and J lost 6, with 13 bases in between. Germline V CDR1 and CDR2: SGHVS, FNYEAQ. The length of the CDR3 is 15 residues. CDR3 amino acids: CASSLDGLAANEQFF. CDR3 coding DNA: TGTGCCAGCAGCTTAGACGGATTAGCCGCCAATGAGCAGTTCTTC.

The chain couples TRBV9 to TRBJ1-1, with D uncertain. Germline V CDR1 and CDR2: SGDLS, YYNGEE. Trimming left V 2 bases short and J 1 base short, with 15 bases between. The CDR3 is 16 residues long. The CDR3 reads CASSVRPGISNTEAFF. As DNA, the CDR3 is TGTGCCAGCAGCGTTCGTCCGGGTATTTCGAACACTGAAGCTTTCTTT.

The genes are TRBV18 and TRBJ1-2; D is unresolved. The CDR3 consists of 15 residues. CDR1 and CDR2 (germline): KGHSH, LQKENI. Trimming cost V 1 base and J 0 bases, with 9 bases left between them. CDR3 loop: CASSPRAITNYGYTF. CDR3 coding DNA: TGTGCCAGCTCACCACGGGCAATAACTAACTATGGCTACACCTTC.

The V and J genes are TRBV11-2 and TRBJ1-2, with D unclear. This CDR3 contains 12 residues. Trimming shortened V by 1 base and J by 7 bases, and 7 bases separated the two germline ends. Looked up from germline, CDR1 is SGHAT and CDR2 is FQNNGV. The CDR3 nucleotides read TGTGCCAGCAGCTTAGTTGACTCTGGCTACACCTTC. Protein: CASSLVDSGYTF.

The chain joins TRBV2 to TRBJ2-7; D gene ambiguous. Germline-derived CDR1 and CDR2 are SNHLY and FYNNEI. This CDR3 contains 14 residues. The V gene lost 6 bases and the J gene lost 4 bases, with 16 bases spanning the gap. CDR3 in DNA: TGTGCCAGCAGGTGGCAAGAATTTAGTTACGAGCAGTACTTC. It yields the protein CASRWQEFSYEQYF.

The V and J genes are TRBV2 and TRBJ2-2, with TRBD2 identical over 8 bases. The CDR3 extends over 16 amino acids. V lost 7 bases and J lost 1; bases outside the gene matches: 8. Germline loops: CDR1 SNHLY, CDR2 FYNNEI. The CDR3 loop is CASKRLAGQNTGELFF. DNA for the CDR3: TGTGCCAGCAAGAGGTTAGCGGGACAGAACACCGGGGAGCTGTTTTTT.